This T cell receptor beta chain was captured by sequencing in a study of blood T cell repertoires in COVID-19. Looking at the study overall: Acute-phase and convalescent COVID-19 samples originated in the United States, Italy and Spain. The analysed material was cDNA or gDNA that came from T cells, B-cell-depleted T cells, or PBMCs.

Germline-derived CDR1 and CDR2 are SGHTA and FQGTGA. The V and J ends lost 5 bases and 2 bases, in that order; junction bases with no gene match: 18. CDR3 length: 19 amino acids. How the authors handled the data: Reference gene primer amplification yielded estimated nucleated cell counts. The assay was immunoSEQ multiplex PCR, and TCRdb's table has in-frame clones only and misses some. V and J calls plus clone size are reproduced from that table; the DNA served to infer D and trimming. Among hundreds of thousands of clones, 88% were seen once, and the ten largest hold 0.65% to 0.85%. The rearrangement uses TRBV7-3 and TRBJ2-3, with 8 bases that match TRBD1. This clonotype originated in a man aged 40-50 years with acute or convalescent COVID-19. The specimen was peripheral blood. This CDR3 is CASSHGTGRGGRTTDTQYF. CDR3 in DNA: TGTGCCAGCAGCCACGGGACAGGACGAGGGGGGCGGACCACAGATACGCAGTATTTT.